The entry below describes one T cell receptor beta chain. The antigen is unknown. Produced via immunoSEQ multiplex PCR; TCRdb's table is partial and in-frame only. This sample has some 39,000 clones; about 76% occur once, and the top ten carry approximately 0.77%. The V end was cut by 0 bases, the J end by 4 bases, with 13 bases between. The CDR3 extends over 15 amino acids. From germline, CDR1 is SGHRS and CDR2 YFSETQ. Single viable CD3+CD4+CD8-CD45RO+ cells were sorted as the memory CD4+ T cells. Positive selection with CD4 microbeads enriched total CD4+ T cells. These data belong to a study of memory CD4+ T cells and cytomegalovirus serostatus. Study details: Of the healthy Belgian adults, fewer than 10 were CMV seropositive and about 24 seronegative.

General study points: The CMV-associated TCR signature appears largely within the CD4+ memory repertoire. Each of approximately 63 CMV-associated TCRbeta sequences occurred in one to five individuals.

The receptor was isolated from an adult in good health and CMV-seronegative. The genes are TRBV5-1 and TRBJ2-5, with D unresolved. Material for sequencing was memory CD4+ T cells from blood. This CDR3 reads CASSLDVLSGETQYF. The CDR3 DNA reads TGCGCCAGCAGCTTGGACGTCCTATCGGGAGAGACCCAGTACTTC.